A selection of T cell receptor beta chains follows, all from one sample in a study of vaccination effects on CD4 cells after COVID-19. Measured with immunoSEQ multiplex PCR; TCRdb has only the in-frame clones, and not every one. The sample lists 30,000 to 35,000 clones, about 69% seen once, with less than 35% in the top ten. No antigen has been identified for these receptors. Material: CD4+ T cells from PBMCs cultured with a peptide pool, obtained before COVID-19 vaccination. These receptors all come from a human donor who had a prior SARS-CoV-2 infection. The CDR3 runs from the conserved cysteine through the conserved F or W. Fields, in order: V gene, clone size, CDR3 length, D gene, J gene, CDR3 protein, CDR3 DNA. A D gene is named only where the DNA matches it firmly. Some rows mark clone size as missing; the rest say once, few, many or name a class of expanded clone.

>TRBV7-9|NA|15|TRBD2|TRBJ2-1
CASIESGGGYNEQFF
TGTGCCAGCATCGAGAGCGGGGGAGGGTACAATGAGCAGTTCTTC
>TRBV5-6|NA|16|TRBD1|TRBJ1-6
CASSLDGTARNSPLHF
TGTGCCAGCAGCTTGGACGGGACAGCTAGGAATTCACCCCTCCACTTT
>TRBV19|NA|18|NA|TRBJ2-4
CASSPYGRLDLAKNIQYF
TGTGCCAGTAGTCCCTACGGTAGACTAGATTTAGCCAAAAACATTCAGTACTTC
>TRBV5-8|NA|18|TRBD1|TRBJ1-2
CASSLDSQRTGMNYGYTF
TGTGCCAGCAGCTTGGATTCTCAACGGACAGGGATGAATTATGGCTACACCTTC
>TRBV6-5|NA|15|NA|TRBJ1-3
CASSQQETSGNTIYF
TGTGCCAGCAGCCAGCAGGAGACCTCTGGAAACACCATATATTTT
>TRBV9|NA|15|NA|TRBJ2-7
CASSVAEGRSYEQYF
TGTGCCAGCAGCGTAGCTGAGGGACGAAGCTACGAGCAGTACTTC
>TRBV7-2|NA|14|NA|TRBJ2-5
CASSLVSSWETQYF
TGTGCCAGCAGCTTAGTGAGCTCGTGGGAGACCCAGTACTTC
>TRBV5-8|once|17|NA|TRBJ2-1
CASSFWGLGRQYNEQFF
TGTGCCAGCAGCTTTTGGGGCTTAGGGCGACAATACAATGAGCAGTTCTTC
>TRBV7-2|NA|13|NA|TRBJ2-1
CASSSDGYNEQFF
TGTGCCAGCAGCTCCGACGGCTACAATGAGCAGTTCTTC
>TRBV5-1|NA|14|TRBD2|TRBJ2-3
CASMRGGSTDTQYF
TGCGCCAGCATGAGGGGAGGGTCCACAGATACGCAGTATTTT
>TRBV4-2|NA|13|NA|TRBJ2-7
CASSQIGDTEQYF
TGTGCCAGCAGCCAAATTGGGGACACCGAGCAGTACTTC
>TRBV6-4|few|10|TRBD1|TRBJ2-7
CASNQTGGYF
TGTGCCAGCAATCAGACAGGGGGATACTTC
>TRBV5-1|NA|10|NA|TRBJ2-7
CASNRVEQYF
TGCGCCAGTAACAGGGTCGAGCAGTACTTC
>TRBV6-2/TRBV6-3|NA|15|TRBD1|TRBJ2-3
CASSYLGTGSDTQYF
TGTGCCAGCAGTTACTTGGGGACAGGGTCAGATACGCAGTATTTT
>TRBV4-2|NA|19|TRBD2|TRBJ2-2
CASSQDNGLAGGRGGELFF
TGTGCCAGCAGCCAAGACAACGGACTAGCGGGAGGGCGAGGCGGGGAGCTGTTTTTT
>TRBV2|NA|14|NA|TRBJ1-4
CASSQGFANEKLFF
TGTGCCAGCAGTCAAGGGTTTGCTAATGAAAAACTGTTTTTT
>TRBV11-3|NA|14|NA|TRBJ1-4
CAPERGVTNEKLFF
TGTGCCCCGGAGCGCGGGGTAACTAATGAAAAACTGTTTTTT
>TRBV18|NA|15|TRBD2|TRBJ2-1
CASSPGLAGDNEQFF
TGTGCCAGCTCACCGGGACTAGCGGGAGACAATGAGCAGTTCTTC
>TRBV5-4|NA|15|TRBD1|TRBJ2-2
CASSHPGQGAGELFF
TGTGCCAGCAGTCATCCGGGACAGGGGGCCGGGGAGCTGTTTTTT
>TRBV10-2|NA|13|NA|TRBJ1-2
CASSLGRLYGYTF
TGCGCCAGCAGCCTAGGACGGCTCTATGGCTACACCTTC
>TRBV19|NA|15|TRBD1|TRBJ2-7
CASRGTGTASYEQYF
TGTGCCAGTAGGGGCACCGGGACAGCCAGCTACGAGCAGTACTTC
>TRBV6-5|NA|15|NA|TRBJ1-1
CASSYSWGMNTEAFF
TGTGCCAGCAGTTACTCGTGGGGGATGAACACTGAAGCTTTCTTT
>TRBV6-5|NA|14|TRBD1|TRBJ1-2
CASSLRQGVYGYTF
TGTGCCAGCAGCTTGCGACAGGGCGTCTATGGCTACACCTTC
>TRBV23-1|NA|16|TRBD1|TRBJ2-7
CASSQGRGQYSYEQYF
TGCGCCAGCAGTCAAGGCCGGGGACAGTACTCCTACGAGCAGTACTTC
>TRBV7-2|once|14|NA|TRBJ2-2
CASRILSRTGELFF
TGTGCCAGCAGAATACTTAGTAGGACCGGGGAGCTGTTTTTT
>TRBV30|NA|14|NA|TRBJ1-1
CAWSVSGVNTEAFF
TGTGCCTGGAGTGTGTCCGGGGTGAACACTGAAGCTTTCTTT
>TRBV15|NA|14|NA|TRBJ1-1
CATSRDSGNTEAFF
TGTGCCACCAGCAGAGATAGTGGGAACACTGAAGCTTTCTTT
>TRBV30|NA|14|NA|TRBJ1-5
CAWSPGPTNQPQHF
TGTGCCTGGAGCCCGGGACCGACGAATCAGCCCCAGCATTTT
>TRBV9|few|15|TRBD1|TRBJ1-2
CASSVGAGGNYGYTF
TGTGCCAGCAGCGTAGGGGCAGGGGGTAACTATGGCTACACCTTC
>TRBV11-3|few|15|NA|TRBJ2-7
CASSYPSENSYEQYF
TGTGCCAGCAGCTACCCCAGCGAGAACTCCTACGAGCAGTACTTC
>TRBV7-2|NA|15|TRBD2|TRBJ2-7
CASSSPGTTSYEQYF
TGTGCCAGCAGCTCCCCCGGGACTACTTCCTACGAGCAGTACTTC
>TRBV9|NA|16|NA|TRBJ2-3
CASSVQLEMYGDTQYF
TGTGCCAGCAGCGTTCAGCTCGAGATGTATGGAGATACGCAGTATTTT
>TRBV6-5|NA|15|TRBD1|TRBJ1-4
CASSYWTGPNEKLFF
TGTGCCAGCAGTTACTGGACAGGGCCTAATGAAAAACTGTTTTTT
>TRBV5-1|NA|15|TRBD2|TRBJ2-3
CASSLTSGSTDTQYF
TGCGCCAGCAGCTTGACTAGCGGGAGCACAGATACGCAGTATTTT
>TRBV29-1|NA|13|NA|TRBJ1-4
CSVGAPREEKLFF
TGCAGCGTTGGGGCACCAAGAGAGGAAAAACTGTTTTTT
>TRBV11-2|NA|17|NA|TRBJ1-3
CASSFTWGTGSGNTIYF
TGTGCCAGCAGCTTCACATGGGGCACAGGGTCTGGAAACACCATATATTTT
>TRBV25-1|NA|14|NA|TRBJ1-4
CASSGEGGSEKLFF
TGTGCCAGCAGTGGCGAGGGGGGGAGTGAAAAACTGTTTTTT